This is a list of T cell receptor beta chains from one sample in a study of T-cell memory formation after mild COVID-19. TCRdb re-called the 5' RACE reads through MiXCR, storing one row per CDR3 protein. The table lists about half a million distinct CDR3 sequences, roughly 20% of them singletons, with approximately 13% in the top ten. What was sequenced was PBMCs or a T cell subset sorted from them (not recorded which). These receptors were collected from an adult woman who had mild COVID-19 (a few samples of this study predate the infection). Cell type and time point are not known. The CDR3 runs from the conserved cysteine through the conserved F or W. The D gene is left open where the match is weak. Clone size is stated in some rows and not others, as once, few, many or a class when expanded.

clone_size: many; v_call: TRBV6-6; d_call: TRBD1; j_call: TRBJ1-1; cdr3_nt: TGTGCCAGCAGTTACTCGGGACAGGGGGCAACTGAAGCTTTCTTT; cdr3_aa: CASSYSGQGATEAFF
clone_size: .; v_call: TRBV14; d_call: .; j_call: TRBJ2-5; cdr3_nt: TGTGCCAGCAGCCAAGATTTGGCAGCCGAGAAGACCCAGTACTTC; cdr3_aa: CASSQDLAAEKTQYF
clone_size: few; v_call: TRBV20-1; d_call: TRBD2; j_call: TRBJ2-1; cdr3_nt: TGCAGTGCTAGAGCAGCGGGAGGGCTCTCCTACAATGAGCAGTTCTTC; cdr3_aa: CSARAAGGLSYNEQFF
clone_size: .; v_call: TRBV12-3/TRBV12-4; d_call: TRBD1; j_call: TRBJ1-2; cdr3_nt: TGTGCCAGCAGTCTCCGCCTGGCAGGGGGAAGCAGCTATGGCTACACCTTC; cdr3_aa: CASSLRLAGGSSYGYTF
clone_size: few; v_call: TRBV6-2/TRBV6-3; d_call: TRBD2; j_call: TRBJ2-5; cdr3_nt: TGTGCCAGCAGTTACACACTAGCGGGAGAACAAGAGACCCAGTACTTC; cdr3_aa: CASSYTLAGEQETQYF
clone_size: .; v_call: TRBV25-1; d_call: .; j_call: TRBJ2-7; cdr3_nt: TGTGCCAGCAGGGGGCTTAGCGACGAGCAGTACTTC; cdr3_aa: CASRGLSDEQYF
clone_size: .; v_call: TRBV7-3; d_call: .; j_call: TRBJ2-7; cdr3_nt: TGTGCCAGCAGCTTACTGGCGGACTCCTACGAGCAGTACTTC; cdr3_aa: CASSLLADSYEQYF
clone_size: few; v_call: TRBV6-6; d_call: .; j_call: TRBJ1-2; cdr3_nt: TGTGCCAGCAGTGGGGGGGGCAGCATCTATGGCTACACCTTC; cdr3_aa: CASSGGGSIYGYTF
clone_size: .; v_call: TRBV5-1; d_call: .; j_call: TRBJ2-7; cdr3_nt: TGCGCCAGCAGCAAGGGGGGGCTTGGTGGCGACGAGCAGTACTTC; cdr3_aa: CASSKGGLGGDEQYF
clone_size: .; v_call: TRBV4-3; d_call: TRBD1; j_call: TRBJ1-2; cdr3_nt: TGCGCCAGCAGATCGGGACAGGGAGCTACTGGCTACACCTTC; cdr3_aa: CASRSGQGATGYTF
clone_size: few; v_call: TRBV6-5; d_call: TRBD1; j_call: TRBJ2-1; cdr3_nt: TGTGCCAGCAGTTACTCGATGGGGACAGGGATATATGAGCAGTTCTTC; cdr3_aa: CASSYSMGTGIYEQFF
clone_size: few; v_call: TRBV20-1; d_call: TRBD1; j_call: TRBJ1-6; cdr3_nt: TGCAGTGCTTGGGACAGGGGTAATTCACCCCTCCACTTT; cdr3_aa: CSAWDRGNSPLHF
clone_size: .; v_call: TRBV9; d_call: .; j_call: TRBJ2-5; cdr3_nt: TGTGCCAGCAGCGTAGGGGACACTAAGTACTTC; cdr3_aa: CASSVGDTKYF
clone_size: many; v_call: TRBV9; d_call: .; j_call: TRBJ2-1; cdr3_nt: TGTGCCAGCAGCGTAGTTACCAACAACAATGAGCAGTTCTTC; cdr3_aa: CASSVVTNNNEQFF